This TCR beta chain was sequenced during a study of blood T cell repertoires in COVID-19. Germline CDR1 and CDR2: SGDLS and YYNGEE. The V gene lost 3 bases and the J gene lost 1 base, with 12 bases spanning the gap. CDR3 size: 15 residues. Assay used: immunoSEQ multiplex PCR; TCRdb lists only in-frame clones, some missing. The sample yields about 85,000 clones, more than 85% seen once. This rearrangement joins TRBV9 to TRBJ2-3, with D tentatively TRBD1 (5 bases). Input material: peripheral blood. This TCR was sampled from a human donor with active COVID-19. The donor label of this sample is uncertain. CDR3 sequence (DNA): TGTGCCAGCAGCGAGTCAGGGTCTCGCACAGATACGCAGTATTTT. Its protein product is CASSESGSRTDTQYF.